This T cell receptor beta chain emerged from a study of shared clonotypes between healthy human individuals. Study details: Each donor contributed plates that comprised three CD4 naive, three CD4 memory, two CD8 naive and one CD8 memory. Whole-study findings and limits: Relative to their counterparts shared across all four donors, non-shared clonotypes exhibited diminished generation probabilities. The study's rarefaction showed incomplete sorted-subset sequencing despite large depth. The authors expected sequencing depth to affect clonotype sharing among donors.

The CDR3 is 12 residues long. Germline V gene sequence: CDR1 SNHLY, CDR2 FYNNEI. V dropped 2 bases and J dropped 7 bases, with 5 bases sitting between them. Measured with immunoSEQ multiplex PCR; TCRdb has only the in-frame clones, and not every one. The sample contains some 1,900,000 clones, 85% to 95% of which appear only once. Turning to this clone: What it binds is unknown.

Naive CD8 cells, CD45RO-negative and positively selected for CCR7, excluded terminally differentiated effector memory CD45RA+ cells. The sequence derives from a man in his late teens or twenties in good health. The genes are TRBV2 and TRBJ2-2; D is undetermined. The sample comprised naive CD8+ T cells sorted from blood. The CDR3 reads CASSEIFGELFF. In DNA, the CDR3 is TGTGCCAGCAGTGAAATTTTCGGGGAGCTGTTTTTT.